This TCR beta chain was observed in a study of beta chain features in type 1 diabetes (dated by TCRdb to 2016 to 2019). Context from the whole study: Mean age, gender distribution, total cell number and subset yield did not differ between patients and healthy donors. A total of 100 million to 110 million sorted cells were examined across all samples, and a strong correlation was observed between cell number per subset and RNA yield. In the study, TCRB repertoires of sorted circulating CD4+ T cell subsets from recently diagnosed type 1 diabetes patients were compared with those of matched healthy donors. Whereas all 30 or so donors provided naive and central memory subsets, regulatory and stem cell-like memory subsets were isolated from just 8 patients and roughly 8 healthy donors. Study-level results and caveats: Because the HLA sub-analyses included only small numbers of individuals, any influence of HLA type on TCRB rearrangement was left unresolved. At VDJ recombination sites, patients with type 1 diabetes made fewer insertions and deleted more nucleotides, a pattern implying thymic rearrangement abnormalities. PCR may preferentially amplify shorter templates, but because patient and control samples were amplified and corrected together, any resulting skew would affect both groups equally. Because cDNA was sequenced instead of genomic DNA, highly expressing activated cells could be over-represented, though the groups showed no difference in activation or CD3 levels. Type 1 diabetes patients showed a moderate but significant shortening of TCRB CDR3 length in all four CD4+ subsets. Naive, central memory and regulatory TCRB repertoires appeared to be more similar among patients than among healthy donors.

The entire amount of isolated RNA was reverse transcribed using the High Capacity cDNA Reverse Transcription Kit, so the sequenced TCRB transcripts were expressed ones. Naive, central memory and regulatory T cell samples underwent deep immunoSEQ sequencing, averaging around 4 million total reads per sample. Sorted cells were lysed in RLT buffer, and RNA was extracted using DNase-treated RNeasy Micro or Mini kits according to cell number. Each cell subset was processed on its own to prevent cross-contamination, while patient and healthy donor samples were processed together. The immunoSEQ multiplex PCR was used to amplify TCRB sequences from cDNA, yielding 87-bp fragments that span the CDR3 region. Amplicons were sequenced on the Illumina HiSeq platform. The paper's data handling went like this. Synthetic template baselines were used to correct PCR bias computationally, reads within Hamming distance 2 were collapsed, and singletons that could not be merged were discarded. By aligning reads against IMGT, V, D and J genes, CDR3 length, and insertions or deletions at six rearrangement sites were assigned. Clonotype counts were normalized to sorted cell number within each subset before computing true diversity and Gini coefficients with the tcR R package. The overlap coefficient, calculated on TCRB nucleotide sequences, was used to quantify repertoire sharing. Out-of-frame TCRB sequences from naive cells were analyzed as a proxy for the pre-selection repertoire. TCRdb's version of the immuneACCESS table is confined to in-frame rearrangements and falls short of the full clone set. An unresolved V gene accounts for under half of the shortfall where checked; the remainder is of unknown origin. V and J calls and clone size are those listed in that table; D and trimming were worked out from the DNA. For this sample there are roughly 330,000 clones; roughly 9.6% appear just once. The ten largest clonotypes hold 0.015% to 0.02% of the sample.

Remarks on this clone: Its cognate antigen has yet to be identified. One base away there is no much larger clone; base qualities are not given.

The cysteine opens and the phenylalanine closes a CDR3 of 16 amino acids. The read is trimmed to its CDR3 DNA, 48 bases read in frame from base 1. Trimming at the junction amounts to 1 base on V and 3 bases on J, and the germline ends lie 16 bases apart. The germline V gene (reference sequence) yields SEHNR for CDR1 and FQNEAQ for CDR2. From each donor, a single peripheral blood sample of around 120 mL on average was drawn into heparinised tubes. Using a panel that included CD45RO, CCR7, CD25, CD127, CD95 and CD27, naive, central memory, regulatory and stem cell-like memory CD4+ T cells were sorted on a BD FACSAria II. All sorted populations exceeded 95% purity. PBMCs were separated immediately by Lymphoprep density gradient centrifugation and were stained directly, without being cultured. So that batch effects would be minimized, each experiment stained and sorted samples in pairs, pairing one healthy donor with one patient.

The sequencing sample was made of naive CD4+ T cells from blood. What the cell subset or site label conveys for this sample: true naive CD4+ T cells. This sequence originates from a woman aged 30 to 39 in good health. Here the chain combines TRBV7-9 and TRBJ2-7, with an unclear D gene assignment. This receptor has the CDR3 CASSLDDPPRSYEQYF. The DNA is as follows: TGTGCCAGCAGCTTAGACGATCCCCCACGTAGCTACGAGCAGTACTTC.